Detailed here is one TCR beta chain. These data belong to a study of CD8+ T cells in alopecia areata. cDNA serving as the sequencing template came from extracted, reverse transcribed RNA. TCRdb's table, derived via immunoSEQ multiplex PCR, lists solely in-frame clones and lacks some. The table includes some 150,000 clones, roughly 82% detected once. Treatment here: oral pan-JAK inhibitor, 5-10 mg twice daily. The CDR3 has 12 residues. The germline V gene has CDR1 GTSNPN and CDR2 SVGIG (reference sequence). This material consisted of CD8+ T cells sorted from blood, taken at week 4, from a patient treated with tofacitinib. The rearrangement links TRBV30 to TRBJ2-1, with TRBD1 matching over 9 bases. This receptor was obtained from a human donor with alopecia areata. This CDR3 is CARTGDRNEQFF. In nucleotides, the CDR3 is TGTGCTCGGACAGGGGACCGCAATGAGCAGTTCTTC.